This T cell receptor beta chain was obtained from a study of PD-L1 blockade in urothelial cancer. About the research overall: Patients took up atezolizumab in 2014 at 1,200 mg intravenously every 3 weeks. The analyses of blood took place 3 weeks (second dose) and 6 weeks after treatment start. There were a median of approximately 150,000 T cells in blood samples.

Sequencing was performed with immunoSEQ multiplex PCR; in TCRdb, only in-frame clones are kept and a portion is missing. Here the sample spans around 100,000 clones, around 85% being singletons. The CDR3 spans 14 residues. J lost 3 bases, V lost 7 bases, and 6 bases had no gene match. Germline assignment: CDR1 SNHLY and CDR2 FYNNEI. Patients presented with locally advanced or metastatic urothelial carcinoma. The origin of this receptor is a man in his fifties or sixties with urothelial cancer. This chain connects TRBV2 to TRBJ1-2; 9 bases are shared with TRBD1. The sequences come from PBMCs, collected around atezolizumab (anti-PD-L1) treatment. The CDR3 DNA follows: TGTGCCAGCACTCCGACAGGGGGGGACTATGGCTACACCTTC. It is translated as CASTPTGGDYGYTF.